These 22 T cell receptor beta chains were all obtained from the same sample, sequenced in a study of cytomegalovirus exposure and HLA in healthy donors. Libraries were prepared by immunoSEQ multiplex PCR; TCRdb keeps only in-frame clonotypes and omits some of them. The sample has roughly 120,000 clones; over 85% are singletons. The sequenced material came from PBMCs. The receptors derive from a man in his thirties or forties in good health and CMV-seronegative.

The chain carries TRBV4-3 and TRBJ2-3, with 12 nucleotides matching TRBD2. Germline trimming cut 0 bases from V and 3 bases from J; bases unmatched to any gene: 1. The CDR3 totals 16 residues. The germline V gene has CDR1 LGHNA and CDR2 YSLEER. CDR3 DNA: TGCGCCAGCAGCCAAGATCTAGCGGGGGGGACAGATACGCAGTATTTT. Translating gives CASSQDLAGGTDTQYF.

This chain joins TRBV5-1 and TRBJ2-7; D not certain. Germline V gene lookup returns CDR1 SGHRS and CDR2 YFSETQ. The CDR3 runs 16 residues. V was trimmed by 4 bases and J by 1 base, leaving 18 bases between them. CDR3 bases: TGCGCCAGCAGCCCGGAGCTGGGTCCTACATCCTACGAGCAGTACTTC. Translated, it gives CASSPELGPTSYEQYF.

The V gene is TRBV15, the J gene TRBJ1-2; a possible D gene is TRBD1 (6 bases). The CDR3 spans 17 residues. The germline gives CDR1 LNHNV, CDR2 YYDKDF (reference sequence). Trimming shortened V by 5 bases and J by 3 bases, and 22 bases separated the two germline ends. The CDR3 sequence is CATSAYLGGGADYGYTF. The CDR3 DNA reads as TGTGCCACCAGCGCCTACTTAGGGGGGGGCGCGGACTATGGCTACACCTTC.

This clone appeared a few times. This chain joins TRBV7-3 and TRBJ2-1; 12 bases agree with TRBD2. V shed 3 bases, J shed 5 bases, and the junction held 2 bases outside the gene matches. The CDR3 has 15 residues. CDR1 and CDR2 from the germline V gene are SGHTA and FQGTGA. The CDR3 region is CASSLTSGGHNEQFF. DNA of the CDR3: TGTGCCAGCAGCTTGACTAGCGGGGGCCACAATGAGCAGTTCTTC.

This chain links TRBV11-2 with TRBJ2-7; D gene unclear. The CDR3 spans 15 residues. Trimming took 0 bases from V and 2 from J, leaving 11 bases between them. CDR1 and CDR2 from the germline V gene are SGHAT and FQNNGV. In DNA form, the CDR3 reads TGTGCCAGCAGCTTAGATCTGGAGAAAACCTACGAGCAGTACTTC. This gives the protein CASSLDLEKTYEQYF. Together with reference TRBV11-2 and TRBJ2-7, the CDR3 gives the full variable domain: EAGVAQSPRYKIIEKRQSVAFWCNPISGHATLYWYQQILGQGPKLLIQFQNNGVVDDSQLPKDRFSAERLKGVDSTLKIQPAKLEDSAVYLCASSLDLEKTYEQYFGPGTRLTVT.

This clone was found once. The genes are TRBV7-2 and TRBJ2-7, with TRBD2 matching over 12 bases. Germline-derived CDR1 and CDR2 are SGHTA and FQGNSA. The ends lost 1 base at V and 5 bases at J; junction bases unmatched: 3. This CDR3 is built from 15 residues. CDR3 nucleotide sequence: TGTGCCAGCAGCTTAGTGACTAGCGGGGGTGACGAGCAGTACTTC. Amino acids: CASSLVTSGGDEQYF.

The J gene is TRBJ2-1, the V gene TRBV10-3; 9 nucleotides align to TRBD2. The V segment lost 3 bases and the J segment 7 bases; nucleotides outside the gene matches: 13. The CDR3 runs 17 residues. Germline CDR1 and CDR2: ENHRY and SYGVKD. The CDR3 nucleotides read TGTGCCATCAGTGACTTAACTAGCGGGCTAAGGCATAATGAGCAGTTCTTC. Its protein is CAISDLTSGLRHNEQFF.

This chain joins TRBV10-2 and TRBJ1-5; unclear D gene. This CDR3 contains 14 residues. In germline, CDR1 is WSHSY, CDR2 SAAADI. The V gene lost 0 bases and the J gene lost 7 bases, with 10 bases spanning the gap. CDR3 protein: CASSESISGQPQHF. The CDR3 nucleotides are TGCGCCAGCAGTGAGTCGATCAGCGGCCAGCCCCAGCATTTT.

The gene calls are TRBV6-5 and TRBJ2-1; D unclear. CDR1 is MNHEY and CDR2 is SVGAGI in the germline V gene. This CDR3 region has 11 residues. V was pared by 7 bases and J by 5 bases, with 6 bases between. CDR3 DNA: TGTGCCAGCATGCAGGACAATGAGCAGTTCTTC. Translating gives CASMQDNEQFF.

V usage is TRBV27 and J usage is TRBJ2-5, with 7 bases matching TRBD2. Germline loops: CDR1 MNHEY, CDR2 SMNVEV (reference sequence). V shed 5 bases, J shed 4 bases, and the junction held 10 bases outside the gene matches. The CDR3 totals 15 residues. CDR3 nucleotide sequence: TGTGCCAGCAGTCAAGGGTGGGGGGGTCGAGAGACCCAGTACTTC. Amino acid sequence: CASSQGWGGRETQYF.

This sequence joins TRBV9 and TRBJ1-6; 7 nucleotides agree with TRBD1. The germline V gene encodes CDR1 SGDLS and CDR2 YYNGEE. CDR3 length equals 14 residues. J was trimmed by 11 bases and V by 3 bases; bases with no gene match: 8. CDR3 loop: CASSGSTGDPPLHF. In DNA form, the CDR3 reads TGTGCCAGCAGCGGCAGTACAGGGGATCCACCCCTCCACTTT.

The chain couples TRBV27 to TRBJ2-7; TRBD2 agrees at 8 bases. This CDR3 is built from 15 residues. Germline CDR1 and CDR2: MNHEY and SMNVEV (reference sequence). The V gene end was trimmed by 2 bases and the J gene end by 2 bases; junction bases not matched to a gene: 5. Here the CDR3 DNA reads TGTGCCAGCAGTTTACAAGCGGGGGCGCCCTACGAGCAGTACTTC. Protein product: CASSLQAGAPYEQYF.

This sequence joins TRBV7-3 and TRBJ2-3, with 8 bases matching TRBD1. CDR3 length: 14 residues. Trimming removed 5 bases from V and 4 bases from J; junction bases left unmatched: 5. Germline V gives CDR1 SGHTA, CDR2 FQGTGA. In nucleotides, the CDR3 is TGTGCCAGCAGCCCGAGGACAGGGCCAGATACGCAGTATTTT. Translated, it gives CASSPRTGPDTQYF.

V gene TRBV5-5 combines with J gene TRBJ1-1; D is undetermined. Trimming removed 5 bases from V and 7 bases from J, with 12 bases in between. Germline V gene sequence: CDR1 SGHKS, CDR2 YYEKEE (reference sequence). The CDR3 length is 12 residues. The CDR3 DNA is TGTGCCAGCAGTTCATTGGCGGATGAAGCTTTCTTT. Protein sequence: CASSSLADEAFF.

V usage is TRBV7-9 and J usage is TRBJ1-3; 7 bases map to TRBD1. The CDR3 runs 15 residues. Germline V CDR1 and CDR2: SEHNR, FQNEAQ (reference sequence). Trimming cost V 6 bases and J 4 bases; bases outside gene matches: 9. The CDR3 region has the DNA TGTGCCAGCAGTCCACAGGGGACGTTCGGAAACACCATATATTTT. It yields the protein CASSPQGTFGNTIYF.

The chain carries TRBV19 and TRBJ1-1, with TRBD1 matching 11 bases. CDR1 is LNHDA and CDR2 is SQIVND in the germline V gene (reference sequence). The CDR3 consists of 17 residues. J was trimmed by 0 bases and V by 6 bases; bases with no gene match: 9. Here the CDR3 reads CASSLYGQGALNTEAFF. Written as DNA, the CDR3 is TGTGCCAGTAGCCTCTACGGACAGGGGGCCCTGAACACTGAAGCTTTCTTT.

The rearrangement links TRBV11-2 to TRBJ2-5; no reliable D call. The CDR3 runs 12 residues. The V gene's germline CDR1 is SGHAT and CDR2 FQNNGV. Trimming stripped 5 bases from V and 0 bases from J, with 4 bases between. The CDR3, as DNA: TGTGCCAGCAGCCGGGACCAAGAGACCCAGTACTTC. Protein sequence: CASSRDQETQYF.

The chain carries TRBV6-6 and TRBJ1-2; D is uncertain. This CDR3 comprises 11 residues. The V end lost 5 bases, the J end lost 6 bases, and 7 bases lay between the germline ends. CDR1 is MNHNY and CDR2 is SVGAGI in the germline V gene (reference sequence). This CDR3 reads CASSVPDGYTF. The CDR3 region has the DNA TGTGCCAGCAGTGTCCCTGATGGCTACACCTTC.

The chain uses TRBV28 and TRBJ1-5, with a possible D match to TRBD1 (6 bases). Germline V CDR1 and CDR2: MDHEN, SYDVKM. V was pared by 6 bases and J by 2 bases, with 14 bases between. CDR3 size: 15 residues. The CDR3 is CASRRGGGRNQPQHF. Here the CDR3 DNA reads TGTGCCAGCAGACGGGGGGGCGGTCGCAATCAGCCCCAGCATTTT.

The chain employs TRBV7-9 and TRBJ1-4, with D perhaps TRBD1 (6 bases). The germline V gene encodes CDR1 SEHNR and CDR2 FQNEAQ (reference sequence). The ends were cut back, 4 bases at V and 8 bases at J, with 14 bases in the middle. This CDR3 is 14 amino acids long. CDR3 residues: CASSSQGPGEKLFF. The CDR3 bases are TGTGCCAGCAGCTCTCAGGGGCCGGGGGAAAAACTGTTTTTT.

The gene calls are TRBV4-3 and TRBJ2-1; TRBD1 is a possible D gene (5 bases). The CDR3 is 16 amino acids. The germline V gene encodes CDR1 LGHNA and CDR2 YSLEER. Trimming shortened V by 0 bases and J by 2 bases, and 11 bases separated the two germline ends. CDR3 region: CASSQDPQGTYNEQFF. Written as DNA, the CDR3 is TGCGCCAGCAGCCAAGACCCCCAGGGAACCTACAATGAGCAGTTCTTC.

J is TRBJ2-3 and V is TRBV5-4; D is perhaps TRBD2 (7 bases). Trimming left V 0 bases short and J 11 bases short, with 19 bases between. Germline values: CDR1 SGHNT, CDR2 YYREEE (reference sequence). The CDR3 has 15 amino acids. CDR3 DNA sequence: TGTGCCAGCAGCTTGGCCCTAGGGGGGGTACGGTTGCAGTATTTT. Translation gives CASSLALGGVRLQYF.